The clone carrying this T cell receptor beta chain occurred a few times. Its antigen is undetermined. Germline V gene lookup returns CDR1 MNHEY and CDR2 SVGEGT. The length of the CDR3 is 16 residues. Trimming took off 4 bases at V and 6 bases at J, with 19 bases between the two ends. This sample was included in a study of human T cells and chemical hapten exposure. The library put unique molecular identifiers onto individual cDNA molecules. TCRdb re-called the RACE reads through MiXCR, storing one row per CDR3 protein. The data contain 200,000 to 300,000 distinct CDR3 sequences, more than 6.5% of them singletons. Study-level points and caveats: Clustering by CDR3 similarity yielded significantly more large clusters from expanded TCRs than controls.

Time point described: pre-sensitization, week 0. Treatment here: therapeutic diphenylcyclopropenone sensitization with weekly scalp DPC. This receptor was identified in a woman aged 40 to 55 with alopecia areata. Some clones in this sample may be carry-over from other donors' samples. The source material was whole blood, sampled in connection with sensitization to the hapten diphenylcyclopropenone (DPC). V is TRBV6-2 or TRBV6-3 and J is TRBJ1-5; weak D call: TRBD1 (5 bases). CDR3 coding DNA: TGTGCCAGCAGTTCCGGACAAAGGACGGCGGCTCAGCCCCAGCATTTT. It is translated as CASSSGQRTAAQPQHF.